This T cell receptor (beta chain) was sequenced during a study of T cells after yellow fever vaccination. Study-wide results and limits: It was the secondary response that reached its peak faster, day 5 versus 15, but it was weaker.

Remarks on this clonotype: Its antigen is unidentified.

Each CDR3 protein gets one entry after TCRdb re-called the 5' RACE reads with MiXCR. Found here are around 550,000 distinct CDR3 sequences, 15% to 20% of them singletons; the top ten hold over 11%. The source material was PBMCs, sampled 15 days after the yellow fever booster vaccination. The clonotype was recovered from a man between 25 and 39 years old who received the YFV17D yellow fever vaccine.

The DNA for the CDR3 is TGCAGTGCTGGAGGTAGCGGGAGGTCCGAGCAGTACTTC. Encoded protein: CSAGGSGRSEQYF. This chain joins TRBV20-1 and TRBJ2-7; the match to TRBD2 covers 10 bases. The germline V gene encodes CDR1 DFQATT and CDR2 SNEGSKA (reference sequence). J was trimmed by 6 bases and V by 5 bases; bases with no gene match: 7. The CDR3 length is 13 residues.